Shown below are 10 T cell receptor beta chains from a single sample sequenced in a study of blood T cell repertoires in COVID-19. Using immunoSEQ multiplex PCR, the repertoire was profiled, and TCRdb retains in-frame clones only, with some absent. The sample shows some 130,000 clones, 90% of them seen only once. Sequenced material: peripheral blood. These receptors were collected from a man aged 50 or older with active COVID-19.

The chain uses TRBV19 and TRBJ1-5; 7 nucleotides line up with TRBD1. Germline loops: CDR1 LNHDA, CDR2 SQIVND (reference sequence). The CDR3 spans 15 residues. Trimming removed 4 bases from V and 4 bases from J; junction bases left unmatched: 7. The chain's CDR3 is CASSTTGTANQPQHF. The CDR3 DNA reads as TGTGCCAGTAGTACAACCGGGACAGCAAATCAGCCCCAGCATTTT.

The chain carries TRBV2 and TRBJ2-3; 10 nucleotides agree with TRBD2. CDR1 is SNHLY and CDR2 is FYNNEI in the germline V gene. Trimming removed 4 bases from V and 5 bases from J; junction bases left unmatched: 6. The CDR3 contains 15 residues. The CDR3 nucleotides are TGTGCCAGCAGTGGGGCTAGCGGGGGCCGAGATACGCAGTATTTT. Protein: CASSGASGGRDTQYF.

The gene calls are TRBV10-3 and TRBJ1-1; D is possibly TRBD1 (5 bases). The V end was cut by 6 bases, the J end by 6 bases, with 14 bases between. This CDR3 comprises 13 residues. Germline lookup yields CDR1 ENHRY and CDR2 SYGVKD. CDR3 nucleotide sequence: TGTGCCATCAGGCAGGGCGGATTCGCTGAAGCTTTCTTT. This codes for CAIRQGGFAEAFF.

This chain uses TRBV7-9 with TRBJ1-2; 7 nucleotides match TRBD1. V was pared by 5 bases and J by 2 bases, with 5 bases of the junction left unmatched. The germline V gene has CDR1 SEHNR and CDR2 FQNEAQ (reference sequence). The CDR3 spans 14 residues. Here the CDR3 DNA reads TGTGCCAGCAGCCGAGGGACAGCCAACTATGGCTACACCTTC. It specifies CASSRGTANYGYTF.

The CDR3 bases are TGCGCCAGCAGCCCTGACAGGCCGAGCAACTATGGCTACACCTTC. This sequence encodes CASSPDRPSNYGYTF. V is TRBV5-1 and J is TRBJ1-2; D possibly corresponds to TRBD1 (6 bases). V lost 4 bases, J lost 2 bases, and 15 bases lay in between. Germline loops: CDR1 SGHRS, CDR2 YFSETQ. The CDR3 totals 15 residues.

The gene calls are TRBV12-3 or TRBV12-4 and TRBJ1-1, with 9 bases aligning to TRBD1. The V segment lost 4 bases and the J segment 3 bases; nucleotides outside the gene matches: 0. The CDR3 has 13 amino acids. CDR3 sequence (DNA): TGTGCCAGCAGTTGGACAGGGGACACTGAAGCTTTCTTT. Protein: CASSWTGDTEAFF.

The chain joins TRBV6-6 to TRBJ1-6, with 9 bases fitting TRBD1. Trimming cost V 8 bases and J 9 bases; bases outside gene matches: 5. The V gene's germline CDR1 is MNHNY and CDR2 SVGAGI (reference sequence). The CDR3 covers 13 residues. The CDR3 protein is CASVPQGASPLHF. In nucleotides, the CDR3 is TGTGCCAGCGTCCCACAGGGGGCTTCACCCCTCCACTTT.

The chain uses TRBV5-5 and TRBJ1-5; 9 nucleotides match TRBD1. The CDR3 has 16 residues. Germline-derived CDR1 and CDR2 are SGHKS and YYEKEE (reference sequence). V shed 1 base, J shed 3 bases, and the junction held 5 bases outside the gene matches. The CDR3 sequence: CASSLFGTGHNQPQHF. In DNA, the CDR3 is TGTGCCAGCAGCTTGTTTGGGACAGGGCACAATCAGCCCCAGCATTTT.

The J gene is TRBJ2-2, the V gene TRBV9; 7 bases align to TRBD1. The CDR3 covers 14 residues. Germline trimming cut 0 bases from V and 7 bases from J; bases unmatched to any gene: 3. Per the germline V gene, CDR1 is SGDLS and CDR2 is YYNGEE. CDR3 sequence: CASSVVTGDGELFF. The DNA for the CDR3 is TGTGCCAGCAGCGTAGTCACAGGGGACGGGGAGCTGTTTTTT.

The chain uses TRBV1 and TRBJ2-7; the table's D call TRBD2 went unverified against the DNA. TRBV1 is assigned pseudogene status. The CDR3 has 18 residues. DNA for the CDR3: TGCACCAGCAGCCATCCGCGCTCTAGCGGAGGGGAGCCCTACGAGCAGTACGTC. It encodes CTSSHPRSSGGEPYEQYV.